Shown below are 5 T cell receptor beta chains from a single sample sequenced in a study of blood T cells in healthy people across ages. A sample-barcoded 5' primer and a J-beta primer mix were used in a second PCR of about 7 to 11 cycles. From the 5' RACE reads, TCRdb called clonotypes with MiXCR, one entry per CDR3 protein. The sample lists hundreds of thousands of distinct CDR3 sequences, 35% to 60% occurring once. Sequencing input: blood. Receptors were obtained from a man of 80 years or more in good health.

The chain joins TRBV24-1 to TRBJ2-7, with 9 nucleotides matching TRBD2. The better agreement between TRBJ2-5 and the DNA end casts doubt on the J call. This CDR3 region has 15 residues. Germline assignment: CDR1 KGHDR and CDR2 SFDVKD. The CDR3 bases are TGTGCCACCAGTGTTGTTAGCGGGAGCTCTGAGACCCAGTACTTC. It encodes CATSVVSGSSETQYF.

The rearrangement uses TRBV6-1 and TRBJ1-2, with 8 bases matching TRBD1. In germline, CDR1 is MNHNS, CDR2 SASEGT. This CDR3 is 13 amino acids long. Trimming cost V 4 bases and J 6 bases; bases outside gene matches: 4. Here the CDR3 DNA reads TGTGCCAGCAGTGTGGACAGGGATGATGGCTACACCTTC. Protein product: CASSVDRDDGYTF.

This clonotype came up a few times. V usage is TRBV6-6 and J usage is TRBJ1-5; TRBD1 might be the D (5 bases). Trimming cost V 0 bases and J 6 bases, with 9 bases left between them. CDR1 is MNHNY and CDR2 is SVGAGI in the germline V gene (reference sequence). The CDR3 sequence is 14 residues long. The CDR3 loop is CASSYSMGGQPQHF. The CDR3, as DNA: TGTGCCAGCAGTTACTCGATGGGGGGTCAGCCCCAGCATTTT.

V gene TRBV5-6 combines with J gene TRBJ2-1; the D is unclear. The CDR3 is made up of 14 amino acids. Deletions cut 4 bases from V and 0 bases from J, with 8 bases between. The germline CDR1 and CDR2 sequences are SGHDT and YYEEEE. CDR3 nucleotide sequence: TGTGCCAGCAGCACCCTACGCTCCTACAATGAGCAGTTCTTC. Its protein product is CASSTLRSYNEQFF.

This clonotype was observed a handful of times. V and J are TRBV27 and TRBJ2-7; TRBD1 aligns across 8 bases. The J segment lost 7 bases and the V segment lost 4 bases, leaving 12 bases of the junction unmatched. This CDR3 comprises 15 residues. The germline V gene has CDR1 MNHEY and CDR2 SMNVEV (reference sequence). As DNA, the CDR3 is TGTGCCAGCAGTTCCTCCGGGACAGGCCCTCGAGAGCAGTACTTC. This encodes CASSSSGTGPREQYF.